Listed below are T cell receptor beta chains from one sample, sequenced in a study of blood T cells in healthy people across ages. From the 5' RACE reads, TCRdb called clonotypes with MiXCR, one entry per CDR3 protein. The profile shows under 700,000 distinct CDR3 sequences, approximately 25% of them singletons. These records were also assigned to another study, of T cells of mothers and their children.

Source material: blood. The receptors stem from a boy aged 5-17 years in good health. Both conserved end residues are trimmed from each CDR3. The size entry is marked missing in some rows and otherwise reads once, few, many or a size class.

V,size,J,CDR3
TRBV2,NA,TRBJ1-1,ASSLGTGGPEAF
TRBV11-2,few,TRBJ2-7,ASSLARTDSYEQY
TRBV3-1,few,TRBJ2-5,ASSQDPLGRLQETQY
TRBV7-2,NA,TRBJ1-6,ASSFQADYNSPLH
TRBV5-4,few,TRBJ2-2,ASSLAGGLAGANTGELF
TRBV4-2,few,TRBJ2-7,ASSQDLTGVDEQY
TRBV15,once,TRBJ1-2,ATSRPGTGDYGYT
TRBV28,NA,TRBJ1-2,ASSGTGGIYGYT
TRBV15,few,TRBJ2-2,ATSRDGLADTGELF
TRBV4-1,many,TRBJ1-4,ASRRQGGNEKLF
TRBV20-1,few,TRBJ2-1,SARGWGSGEQF
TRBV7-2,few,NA,ASSRLYPGQANNEQF
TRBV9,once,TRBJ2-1,ASSVGLLAGADEQF
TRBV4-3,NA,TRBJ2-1,ASSQGSGGSNEQF
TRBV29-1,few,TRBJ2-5,SVFTGQGGQETQY